By sample share, the clone carrying this T cell receptor (beta chain) is medium-sized (0.01 to 0.1%). Its antigen is still unknown. The data were obtained in a study of memory CD4+ T cells and cytomegalovirus serostatus. The wider study: Of the healthy Belgian adults, fewer than 10 were CMV seropositive and 20 to 30 seronegative. Study conclusions and caveats: Suggested: most of the CMV-linked TCR signature lies in CD4+ memory cells.

Per the original data handling: After removing out-of-frame reads, around 2,000,000 distinct TCRbeta sequences remained. Some clones are missing from TCRdb's copy, which holds only in-frame ones; the method was immunoSEQ multiplex PCR. From that table come the V and J calls and clone size; the DNA was used to work out D and trimming. The table lists some 64,000 clones, 80% to 85% of them singletons, with around 0.9% in the top ten. The sort gate was single viable CD3+CD4+CD8-CD45RO+ cells for memory CD4+ T cells. The origin of this receptor is an adult in good health and CMV-seronegative. Sequenced sample: memory CD4+ T cells from blood.

The CDR3 sequence is CAWRPGWGGELFF. The CDR3 nucleotides are TGTGCCTGGAGACCCGGATGGGGCGGGGAGCTGTTTTTT. This sequence joins TRBV30 and TRBJ2-2; D is unclear. Trimming removed 3 bases at V and 7 bases at J, with 12 bases between. This CDR3 has 13 residues. Per germline, CDR1 GTSNPN and CDR2 SVGIG (reference sequence). The whole variable domain, filled in from reference TRBV30 and TRBJ2-2, reads SQTIHQWPATLVQPVGSPLSLECTVEGTSNPNLYWYRQAAGRGLQLLFYSVGIGQISSEVPQNLSASRPQDRQFILSSKKLLLSDSGFYLCAWRPGWGGELFFGEGSRLTVL.